This note documents a single T cell receptor beta chain sequence. Its antigen is not known. This entry comes from a study of cytomegalovirus exposure and HLA in healthy donors. With 60 Vbeta and 13 Jbeta primers, the PCR was carried out. Here immunoSEQ multiplex PCR was the method, and the copy in TCRdb shows in-frame clones only, minus some. The sample consists of tens of thousands of clones, 65% to 80% of them appearing once. V lost 0 bases and J lost 0, with 11 bases in between. CDR3 length equals 16 residues. Germline V CDR1 and CDR2: LGHNA, YNFKEQ. The study's findings and limits: As a later analysis showed, a missense DCLRE1C variant was linked to trimming of TCR beta V- and J-genes. An analysis that came later showed most CMV-associated TCR beta chains appearing HLA-restricted. Reported findings show TCR beta sequences accurately forecast HLA-A and HLA-B alleles in most subjects.

This clonotype was sampled from a man aged 30 to 39 in good health and CMV-seropositive. The chain employs TRBV4-2 and TRBJ1-2; D possibly corresponds to TRBD1 (5 bases). Sequencing was performed on PBMCs. The CDR3 nucleotides read TGTGCCAGCAGCCAAGATGGGGTAGGGGCTAACTATGGCTACACCTTC. This translates into CASSQDGVGANYGYTF.